This T cell receptor (beta chain) is drawn from a study of shared T cell receptors in the human thymus (dated by TCRdb to the early 2020s). With regard to the full study: The study examined how self-reactive, shared T-cell receptor alpha chains are generated in the human thymus.

In the germline V gene, CDR1 corresponds to MGHRA and CDR2 to YSYEKL. Trimming takes 4 bases from V and 4 bases from J, and the germline ends sit 16 bases apart. There are 15 amino acids in the CDR3, from cysteine to phenylalanine inclusive. CDR3 DNA only is kept here, 45 bases in frame from base 1. Turning to this clone: Its recognized antigen is unknown. The sample holds no much larger clone one base away, and base qualities are not on file.

Receptors were amplified or captured by the immunoSEQ multiplex PCR assay. In its TCRdb copy, this immuneACCESS table keeps in-frame sequences only and misses some clones. Where compared with another copy, unresolved V genes explain less than half of these, and the others have no known cause. Present in this sample are approximately 490,000 clones, around 82% of which were seen just once. In total, the top ten clones hold 0.01% to 0.015% of the sample. This sample was also put to use in a study of human thymus T cells. The second study reports: Donors were immunologically healthy infants undergoing open corrective cardiac surgery for congenital heart defects in Finland. The thymus tissue came from surgical resects taken out during corrective cardiac surgery. Biased V and J gene segment usage appeared to be present in both thymic and peripheral blood repertoires. According to the related research, thymic TCR repertoires were highly overlapping among unrelated individuals. The study characterized TCR alpha and beta repertoires from fewer than ten infant thymus samples and four related peripheral blood samples. The cohort included over five male and a couple of female infants, with donor ages spanning 7 to 244 days. After being mechanically released from the tissue, thymocytes were kept at -70 degrees C in pellets of roughly 10-30 million cells. A QIAsymphony instrument was used to extract genomic DNA from frozen cell pellets. The immunoSEQ multiplex PCR assay was used to amplify the TCRB and TCRAD loci from a standardized amount of quality-controlled genomic DNA. The amplicons spanned the V(D)J region and were long enough to cover the CDR3 and allow V and J genes to be identified. Amplicon sequencing was performed on an Illumina platform through the commercial immunoSEQ service. Primer bias and sequencing errors were corrected as previously described, and TCRAD and TCRB were defined on the basis of the IMGT database. Repertoires were analysed with immunoSEQ Analyzer 3.0 and VDJTools, covering basic statistics, V/J segment usage, diversity estimates, rarefaction and pairwise overlap. Chao1, ChaoE, Efron-Thisted, Shannon and inverse Simpson indices were used to estimate diversity, which was also estimated on datasets down-sampled to the smallest sample. Repertoire overlap used strict matching of CDR3 nucleotide sequence, V gene and J gene, with Jaccard-based multidimensional scaling clustering. On average, thymus samples yielded approximately 780,000 unique TCRB clonotypes, whereas blood samples yielded some 92,000.

This receptor chain uses TRBV4-1 and TRBJ1-1; perhaps TRBD1 is the D gene, with 5 bases matching. The sequence derives from a boy under three years old with a congenital heart defect. Donor details come from another sample of the same person, matched by shared clones. The specimen sequenced was thymocytes. DNA sequence: TGCGCCAGCAGCCCCCTTTGGGGGGAGGGCACTGAAGCTTTCTTT. The translation is CASSPLWGEGTEAFF.